The 29 T cell receptor beta chains presented below share a single source sample, sequenced in a study of blood T cell repertoires in COVID-19. Sequencing used immunoSEQ multiplex PCR; TCRdb keeps in-frame clones, though not all of them. This table has 450,000 to 500,000 clones, approximately 90% appearing once. The sequencing input was PBMCs or T cells enriched from blood (not recorded which). These receptor sequences come from a woman aged 60-75 years who had recovered from COVID-19.

As for this clone: This sample includes further DNA sequences coding for the same CDR3. The V call is TRBV12-3 or TRBV12-4, the J call TRBJ1-6; D uncertain. CDR3 length: 13 residues. Trimming left V 4 bases short and J 7 bases short, with 8 bases between. CDR3: CASSSTGNSPLHF. The CDR3 nucleotides are TGTGCCAGCAGTTCGACGGGAAATTCACCCCTCCACTTT.

The chain has TRBV20-1 and TRBJ1-2; D uncertain. The CDR3 sequence is 11 residues long. Trimming removed 6 bases from V and 4 bases from J, with 9 bases in between. Per germline, CDR1 DFQATT and CDR2 SNEGSKA (reference sequence). The CDR3 region has the DNA TGCAGTGCCACGGTAGTCTATGGCTACACCTTC. Translated, it gives CSATVVYGYTF.

A few counts support this clone. The chain employs TRBV11-2 and TRBJ1-4, with D unresolved. The CDR3 has 15 residues. Looked up from germline, CDR1 is SGHAT and CDR2 is FQNNGV. V was trimmed by 6 bases and J by 8 bases, leaving 19 bases between them. CDR3 sequence: CASSTSGAVGEKLFF. In nucleotides, the CDR3 is TGTGCCAGCAGTACGTCCGGAGCAGTTGGGGAAAAACTGTTTTTT. Full variable domain (remainder filled in from reference TRBV11-2 and TRBJ1-4): EAGVAQSPRYKIIEKRQSVAFWCNPISGHATLYWYQQILGQGPKLLIQFQNNGVVDDSQLPKDRFSAERLKGVDSTLKIQPAKLEDSAVYLCASSTSGAVGEKLFFGSGTQLSVL.

Here the CDR3 DNA reads TGTGCCAGCAGCCGAAAAGGCGGAGAGGGAAACACCATATATTTT. Translation: CASSRKGGEGNTIYF. The chain joins TRBV3-1 (or the pseudogene TRBV3-2) to TRBJ1-3; D not resolved. This CDR3 has 15 amino acids. Germline V gives CDR1 LGHDT, CDR2 YNNKEL (reference sequence). V was trimmed by 4 bases and J by 4 bases, leaving 14 bases between them.

V and J are TRBV5-1 and TRBJ1-4; TRBD1 is a possible D gene (6 bases). Germline CDR1 is SGHRS and CDR2 is YFSETQ. The CDR3 has 14 amino acids. With 2 bases removed from V and 7 bases from J, the gap between germline ends came to 12 bases. The CDR3 nucleotides read TGCGCCAGCAGCTTCGGGGGGGCGATTGAAAAACTGTTTTTT. Translated, it gives CASSFGGAIEKLFF.

V is TRBV7-2 and J is TRBJ2-1, with 10 bases lining up with TRBD2. The CDR3 is 14 residues long. Germline loops: CDR1 SGHTA, CDR2 FQGNSA. With 5 bases clipped from V and 8 bases from J, the junction kept 6 bases outside the gene matches. Here the CDR3 DNA reads TGTGCCAGCAGCATACAGCGGGGGGGCGATGAGCAGTTCTTC. It specifies CASSIQRGGDEQFF.

The chain has TRBV24-1 and TRBJ2-2; the D is unclear. Trimming took 0 bases from V and 1 from J, leaving 5 bases between them. This CDR3 is built from 15 residues. CDR1 is KGHDR and CDR2 is SFDVKD in the germline V gene. CDR3 coding DNA: TGTGCCACCAGTGATTTGTCTCGGAACACCGGGGAGCTGTTTTTT. Translated, it gives CATSDLSRNTGELFF.

The chain is built from TRBV27 and TRBJ1-2, with TRBD1 matching over 7 bases. V trimming: 5 bases; J trimming: 4 bases; junction bases outside the gene matches: 10. The germline V gene has CDR1 MNHEY and CDR2 SMNVEV (reference sequence). This CDR3 has 15 amino acids. The DNA of the CDR3 is TGTGCCAGCAGTGGCAGGTCGGGACAGATCTATGGCTACACCTTC. Amino acids: CASSGRSGQIYGYTF.

This clone was picked up one time. The V call is TRBV9, the J call TRBJ1-2; unclear D gene. This CDR3 has 16 residues. Germline V gene data show CDR1 as SGDLS and CDR2 as YYNGEE. V lost 0 bases to trimming and J lost 0 bases, with 12 bases between them. The CDR3: CASSVGMGASNYGYTF. The CDR3 DNA follows: TGTGCCAGCAGCGTAGGGATGGGCGCCTCTAACTATGGCTACACCTTC. Full variable domain (missing parts from reference TRBV9 and TRBJ1-2): DSGVTQTPKHLITATGQRVTLRCSPRSGDLSVYWYQQSLDQGLQFLIQYYNGEERAKGNILERFSAQQFPDLHSELNLSSLELGDSALYFCASSVGMGASNYGYTFGSGTRLTVV.

CDR3 amino acids: CASSYEGREEKLFF. The CDR3 DNA sequence: TGTGCCAGCAGTTACGAGGGAAGGGAAGAAAAACTGTTTTTT. The chain couples TRBV6-5 to TRBJ1-4; D gene uncertain. The CDR3 loop spans 14 amino acids. Per the germline V gene, CDR1 is MNHEY and CDR2 is SVGAGI. V gave up 2 bases and J gave up 8 bases, with 12 bases separating them.

This rearrangement joins TRBV9 to TRBJ2-1; D gene ambiguous. Germline CDR1 is SGDLS and CDR2 is YYNGEE. Trimming shortened V by 0 bases and J by 0 bases, and 7 bases separated the two germline ends. The CDR3 is 15 amino acids. CDR3 nucleotide sequence: TGTGCCAGCAGCGTAGCAGGAACCTCCTACAATGAGCAGTTCTTC. Its translation: CASSVAGTSYNEQFF.

The V call is TRBV11-3, the J call TRBJ2-3, with TRBD2 matching 15 bases. J was trimmed by 5 bases and V by 1 base; bases with no gene match: 7. This CDR3 is 18 amino acids long. The V gene's germline CDR1 is SGHNT and CDR2 YENEEA. The CDR3 is CASSLAGLAGGLRDTQYF. The CDR3 nucleotides are TGTGCCAGCAGCTTAGCGGGACTAGCGGGGGGACTCCGAGATACGCAGTATTTT. Based on the CDR3 plus reference TRBV11-3 and TRBJ2-3, the full variable domain is EAGVVQSPRYKIIEKKQPVAFWCNPISGHNTLYWYLQNLGQGPELLIRYENEEAVDDSQLPKDRFSAERLKGVDSTLKIQPAELGDSAVYLCASSLAGLAGGLRDTQYFGPGTRLTVL.

V usage is TRBV11-2 and J usage is TRBJ2-1; 8 nucleotides agree with TRBD2. This CDR3 is built from 15 residues. Germline lookup yields CDR1 SGHAT and CDR2 FQNNGV. Unmatched junction bases numbered 11, after V lost 5 bases and J lost 8 bases. CDR3 amino acids: CASSTMGGGQYEQFF. The CDR3 region has the DNA TGTGCCAGCAGCACTATGGGCGGGGGGCAATATGAGCAGTTCTTC.

The V and J genes are TRBV5-8 and TRBJ2-7, with D hard to call. The CDR3 sequence is 15 residues long. Germline V lookup: CDR1 SGHTS, CDR2 YDEGEE. V dropped 3 bases and J dropped 3 bases, with 16 bases sitting between them. The CDR3 loop reads CASSSPWPNSYEQYV. CDR3 DNA: TGTGCCAGCAGCTCCCCCTGGCCCAACAGCTACGAGCAGTACGTC.

As for this clone: The junction departs from germline at one end; a sequencing error may be responsible. This chain connects TRBV20-1 to TRBJ2-5; D perhaps matches TRBD2 (6 bases). CDR3 length: 11 amino acids. Germline CDR1 and CDR2: DFQATT and SNEGSKA (reference sequence). The CDR3 DNA is TGCAGTGCTAGAGATCAGGCGGGGAGTAACTTC. Its protein product is CSARDQAGSNF.

V and J are TRBV5-4 and TRBJ2-7; 11 bases agree with TRBD1. V lost 4 bases and J lost 0; bases outside the gene matches: 3. CDR3 length: 15 residues. Germline V gene lookup returns CDR1 SGHNT and CDR2 YYREEE (reference sequence). The CDR3 coding sequence is TGTGCCAGCAGCGGACAGGGGGCCCTCTCCTACGAGCAGTACTTC. Protein product: CASSGQGALSYEQYF.

This rearrangement joins TRBV6-6 to TRBJ1-3; the D is unclear. V was trimmed by 7 bases and J by 0 bases, leaving 7 bases between them. The V gene's germline CDR1 is MNHNY and CDR2 SVGAGI (reference sequence). The CDR3 runs to 13 residues. In DNA form, the CDR3 reads TGTGCCAGCACTGGGAGCTCTGGAAACACCATATATTTT. It is translated as CASTGSSGNTIYF.

J is TRBJ1-2 and V is TRBV12-5; D gene unclear. The CDR3 is made up of 13 amino acids. The V end lost 0 bases, the J end lost 4 bases, and 6 bases lay between the germline ends. CDR1 LGHNT and CDR2 FRNRAP come from the germline V gene. This chain's CDR3 is CASGLVYGYGYTF. CDR3 nucleotides: TGTGCTAGTGGTTTGGTATACGGCTATGGCTACACCTTC.

The chain couples TRBV19 to TRBJ1-4; weak D call: TRBD1 (5 bases). The V gene's germline CDR1 is LNHDA and CDR2 SQIVND (reference sequence). This CDR3 is 14 amino acids long. V was shortened by 5 bases and J by 7 bases, with 14 bases between the two germline ends. CDR3 loop: CASSPGGLGEKLFF. The CDR3, as DNA: TGTGCCAGTAGTCCCGGGGGTTTGGGTGAAAAACTGTTTTTT.

The chain combines TRBV3-1 (or the pseudogene TRBV3-2) with TRBJ2-5; D ambiguous. From germline, CDR1 is LGHDT and CDR2 YNNKEL (reference sequence). The V gene lost 4 bases and the J gene lost 3 bases, with 6 bases spanning the gap. This CDR3 is built from 12 residues. CDR3 DNA sequence: TGTGCCAGCAGCCCCTCGGAAGAGACCCAGTACTTC. This sequence encodes CASSPSEETQYF.

The chain joins TRBV19 to TRBJ1-1, with a weak D call TRBD1 (6 bases). CDR3 size: 14 residues. Germline lookup yields CDR1 LNHDA and CDR2 SQIVND (reference sequence). Trimming shortened V by 7 bases and J by 4 bases, and 16 bases separated the two germline ends. The CDR3 loop is CASNYPQGITEAFF. The CDR3 nucleotides read TGTGCCAGTAATTACCCCCAGGGGATCACTGAAGCTTTCTTT.

The CDR3 protein is CASSLRGPTYEQYF. CDR3 nucleotides: TGTGCCAGCAGCTTAAGAGGGCCTACCTACGAGCAGTACTTC. The V call is TRBV5-6, the J call TRBJ2-7; D might be TRBD2 (5 bases). Trimming shortened V by 2 bases and J by 2 bases, and 11 bases separated the two germline ends. This CDR3 is built from 14 residues. Germline CDR1 SGHDT, CDR2 YYEEEE.

J is TRBJ1-5 and V is TRBV5-6; weak D call: TRBD1 (6 bases). The germline V and J ends were trimmed by 4 bases and 2 bases, with 10 bases remaining between them. The CDR3 spans 14 residues. The germline CDR1 and CDR2 sequences are SGHDT and YYEEEE. DNA for the CDR3: TGTGCCAGCAGCCCGAGACAGGGCAATCAGCCCCAGCATTTT. It translates to CASSPRQGNQPQHF.

The chain recombines TRBV11-3 with TRBJ2-2; no clear D. The CDR3 is made up of 17 amino acids. From germline, CDR1 is SGHNT and CDR2 YENEEA. V was cut by 4 bases and J by 0 bases, with 15 bases left in between. The CDR3 sequence is CASSSPDGETNTGELFF. CDR3 bases: TGTGCCAGCAGCTCCCCTGACGGAGAAACGAACACCGGGGAGCTGTTTTTT.

This clone has just one count. In DNA form, the CDR3 reads TGTGCCACCAGCAGAGTATATGGAGGGCCCGGGGAGCTGTTTTTT. Protein product: CATSRVYGGPGELFF. This chain connects TRBV15 to TRBJ2-2; tentative D call: TRBD2 (6 bases). Germline CDR1 LNHNV, CDR2 YYDKDF (reference sequence). V dropped 1 base and J dropped 6 bases, with 12 bases sitting between them. The CDR3 totals 15 residues.

The chain is built from TRBV7-8 and TRBJ1-2; D unclear. V lost 5 bases and J 0 bases, leaving 16 bases between the germline ends. Germline V gene data show CDR1 as SGHVS and CDR2 as FQNEAQ. The CDR3 contains 16 residues. The CDR3 here is CASSPTGRTTNYGYTF. In DNA, the CDR3 is TGTGCCAGCAGCCCCACGGGGAGGACCACTAACTATGGCTACACCTTC.

The chain joins TRBV6-5 to TRBJ2-2; possible D gene TRBD2, 5 bases. The V and J ends lost 5 bases and 2 bases respectively, with 9 bases between them. The CDR3 sequence is 14 residues long. Germline assignment: CDR1 MNHEY and CDR2 SVGAGI. The CDR3 nucleotides are TGTGCCAGCAGTCCCCGGGATAACACCGGGGAGCTGTTTTTT. This codes for CASSPRDNTGELFF.

The chain uses TRBV2 and TRBJ2-2; no reliable D call. Germline values: CDR1 SNHLY, CDR2 FYNNEI. CDR3 length: 13 residues. The V end was cut by 0 bases, the J end by 6 bases, with 5 bases between. The CDR3 sequence is CASSEAAPGELFF. CDR3 DNA: TGTGCCAGCAGTGAAGCGGCACCCGGGGAGCTGTTTTTT.

The chain has TRBV5-1 and TRBJ1-2; D call uncertain. The CDR3 length is 12 residues. The germline V gene encodes CDR1 SGHRS and CDR2 YFSETQ. V was pared by 0 bases and J by 4 bases, with 4 bases between. The CDR3 is CASSLGSYGYTF. As DNA, the CDR3 is TGCGCCAGCAGCTTGGGGAGCTATGGCTACACCTTC.